This T cell receptor (beta chain) emerged from a study of glioma-infiltrating T cells. The CDR3 sequence is 17 residues long. V was clipped by 2 bases and J by 4 bases; unmatched bases: 8. Germline CDR1 and CDR2: SNHLY and FYNNEI. Amplification of TCR alpha and beta CDR3 regions from RNA used iRepertoire nested multiplex PCR. Input was roughly 100-450 ng of tissue mRNA or PBMC total RNA. From the multiplex PCR reads, TCRdb called clonotypes with MiXCR, one entry per CDR3 protein. The sample holds some 150,000 distinct CDR3 sequences, approximately 39% seen once. Study-level findings and limits: Non-neoplastic patients had below-expected tissue-blood divergence, while all gliomas exceeded expectation. Very few CDR3 sequences were shared between tissue and blood.

Worth noting for this clonotype: Its antigen is unidentified.

This receptor was taken from a human donor with low-grade glioma or glioblastoma, undergoing nonglioma brain surgery, or in good health (not recorded which). The material sequenced was glioma tissue, nonneoplastic brain tissue, or PBMCs (not recorded which). The chain uses TRBV2 and TRBJ2-2; 9 nucleotides line up with TRBD2. CDR3 loop: CASSEPTIAGVTGELFF. CDR3 sequence (DNA): TGTGCCAGCAGTGAACCAACTATAGCGGGAGTCACCGGGGAGCTGTTTTTT.